These T cell receptor beta chains were read from a single sample in a study of spatial heterogeneity in lung cancer. TCRdb independently ran MiXCR on the 5' RACE reads; one entry per CDR3 protein. The sample has around 48,000 distinct CDR3 sequences; about 5.8% are singletons. The sample here was PBMCs, taken at surgery. The origin of the receptors is a male donor with early-stage non-small cell lung cancer. Both conserved end residues are part of each CDR3. The D gene is left open where the match is weak. The listing skips clone size in some rows; elsewhere it reads once, few, many or a size class.

j_call: TRBJ2-7
clone_size: many
v_call: TRBV12-3/TRBV12-4
d_call: .
cdr3_length: 13
cdr3_nt: TGTGCCAGCAGTTTGATACGGGGGCATGAGCAGTACTTC
cdr3_aa: CASSLIRGHEQYF

j_call: TRBJ2-3
clone_size: .
v_call: TRBV6-2/TRBV6-3
d_call: .
cdr3_length: 18
cdr3_nt: TGTGCCAGCAGTTATCGCCCTGGAGGAGCCGGCCAGAGAGATACGCAGTATTTT
cdr3_aa: CASSYRPGGAGQRDTQYF

j_call: TRBJ1-5
clone_size: many
v_call: TRBV25-1
d_call: .
cdr3_length: 13
cdr3_nt: TGTGCCAGCAGTGATTCAGGGGTTCAGCCCCAGCATTTT
cdr3_aa: CASSDSGVQPQHF

j_call: TRBJ2-7
clone_size: few
v_call: TRBV7-9
d_call: TRBD2
cdr3_length: 15
cdr3_nt: TGTGCCAGCAGCCGGACGGTAGCGGGAGCCGCCGAGCAGTACTTC
cdr3_aa: CASSRTVAGAAEQYF

j_call: TRBJ2-1
clone_size: few
v_call: TRBV29-1
d_call: .
cdr3_length: 13
cdr3_nt: TGCAGCGTTGAACGGTCAGGGGACGATGAGCAGTTCTTC
cdr3_aa: CSVERSGDDEQFF

j_call: TRBJ1-1
clone_size: many
v_call: TRBV4-2
d_call: .
cdr3_length: 16
cdr3_nt: TGTGCCAGCAGCCAAGTTATGTGGTCGGCCGGCACTGAAGCTTTCTTT
cdr3_aa: CASSQVMWSAGTEAFF

j_call: TRBJ2-7
clone_size: many
v_call: TRBV7-9
d_call: TRBD2
cdr3_length: 14
cdr3_nt: TGTGCCAGCAGCTCCGCCCTAGCGGGAGGTGAGCAGTACTTC
cdr3_aa: CASSSALAGGEQYF

j_call: TRBJ1-1
clone_size: many
v_call: TRBV2
d_call: .
cdr3_length: 14
cdr3_nt: TGTGCCAGCAGTTCTCTCCTGAGGGGCACTGAAGCTTTCTTT
cdr3_aa: CASSSLLRGTEAFF

j_call: TRBJ1-6
clone_size: few
v_call: TRBV27
d_call: TRBD1
cdr3_length: 14
cdr3_nt: TGTGCCAGCAGTTTATCGGGACAGGGTTCACCCCTCCACTTT
cdr3_aa: CASSLSGQGSPLHF

j_call: TRBJ2-3
clone_size: many
v_call: TRBV23-1
d_call: TRBD1
cdr3_length: 19
cdr3_nt: TGCGCCAGCAGTCAGCCAGGGGGAAAAGGGTGGGAGTTATCAGATACGCAGTATTTT
cdr3_aa: CASSQPGGKGWELSDTQYF

j_call: TRBJ2-7
clone_size: many
v_call: TRBV7-2
d_call: .
cdr3_length: 15
cdr3_nt: TGTGCCAGCAGCTTCATGCGACAGGATACCTACGAGCAGTACTTC
cdr3_aa: CASSFMRQDTYEQYF

j_call: TRBJ2-5
clone_size: many
v_call: TRBV5-4
d_call: .
cdr3_length: 14
cdr3_nt: TGTGCCAGCAGCTTGGACAGGGTAGGACAGACCCAGTACTTC
cdr3_aa: CASSLDRVGQTQYF

j_call: TRBJ1-4
clone_size: many
v_call: TRBV5-1
d_call: TRBD1
cdr3_length: 14
cdr3_nt: TGCGCCAGCAGCTCGGGACAGGGAGATGAAAAACTGTTTTTT
cdr3_aa: CASSSGQGDEKLFF

j_call: TRBJ2-7
clone_size: many
v_call: TRBV9
d_call: TRBD2
cdr3_length: 14
cdr3_nt: TGTGCCAGCCCGAATGAGACTAGCGGGGTCGAGCAGTACTTC
cdr3_aa: CASPNETSGVEQYF

j_call: TRBJ1-5
clone_size: many
v_call: TRBV27
d_call: TRBD1
cdr3_length: 14
cdr3_nt: TGTGCCAGCAGTTTATCAGGGGGCGGCCAGCCCCAGCATTTT
cdr3_aa: CASSLSGGGQPQHF

j_call: TRBJ2-3
clone_size: many
v_call: TRBV7-9
d_call: TRBD2
cdr3_length: 18
cdr3_nt: TGTGCCAGCAGCTTGGGACTAGCGGCTCTCTATGGACCAGATACGCAGTATTTT
cdr3_aa: CASSLGLAALYGPDTQYF

j_call: TRBJ2-1
clone_size: many
v_call: TRBV9
d_call: TRBD2
cdr3_length: 13
cdr3_nt: TGTGCCAGCTACTCCCCCAGCGGGAGAGTTCTGTTCTTC
cdr3_aa: CASYSPSGRVLFF

j_call: TRBJ2-5
clone_size: many
v_call: TRBV28
d_call: TRBD2
cdr3_length: 20
cdr3_nt: TGTGCCAGCAGTGGTTATCCGGGACTAGCGGGAAAACCCTATAAGGAGACCCAGTACTTC
cdr3_aa: CASSGYPGLAGKPYKETQYF

j_call: TRBJ1-2
clone_size: few
v_call: TRBV5-4
d_call: .
cdr3_length: 16
cdr3_nt: TGTGCCAGCAGCTTGGTGGGGGGACTCACTATTGCTGGCTACACCTTC
cdr3_aa: CASSLVGGLTIAGYTF

j_call: TRBJ2-2
clone_size: many
v_call: TRBV5-5
d_call: TRBD2
cdr3_length: 16
cdr3_nt: TGTGCCAGCAGCCCTTTTGGCGCGGGAGAAACCGGGGAGCTGTTTTTT
cdr3_aa: CASSPFGAGETGELFF

j_call: TRBJ2-1
clone_size: many
v_call: TRBV28
d_call: .
cdr3_length: 14
cdr3_nt: TGTGCCAGCAGTTTAGTACTAGCCACCAATGAGCAGTTCTTC
cdr3_aa: CASSLVLATNEQFF

j_call: TRBJ2-3
clone_size: once
v_call: TRBV20-1
d_call: .
cdr3_length: 18
cdr3_nt: TGCAGTGCTAGAGATGTTCCGAGACCGACCATTGGCACAGATACGCAGTATTTT
cdr3_aa: CSARDVPRPTIGTDTQYF